This section outlines one T cell receptor beta chain sequence together with its context. Sequenced by immunoSEQ multiplex PCR; TCRdb stores in-frame clones only, minus some. The sample has under 150,000 clones, about 88% seen once. The germline V gene encodes CDR1 SGHKS and CDR2 YYEKEE (reference sequence). V was clipped by 4 bases and J by 2 bases, with 16 bases between them. The CDR3 contains 15 residues. This entry comes from a study of blood T cell repertoires in COVID-19. The overall study: In each case, the material was cDNA or gDNA derived from T cells, B-cell-depleted T cells, or PBMCs.

This TCR derives from a human donor in a cohort sampled during active COVID-19. Material for sequencing was peripheral blood. The chain is built from TRBV5-5 and TRBJ2-7; a weak D match, TRBD1 (6 bases). CDR3 bases: TGTGCCAGCAGCCTAGCCCGGGACACCGCCTACGAGCAGTACTTC. Encoded protein: CASSLARDTAYEQYF.